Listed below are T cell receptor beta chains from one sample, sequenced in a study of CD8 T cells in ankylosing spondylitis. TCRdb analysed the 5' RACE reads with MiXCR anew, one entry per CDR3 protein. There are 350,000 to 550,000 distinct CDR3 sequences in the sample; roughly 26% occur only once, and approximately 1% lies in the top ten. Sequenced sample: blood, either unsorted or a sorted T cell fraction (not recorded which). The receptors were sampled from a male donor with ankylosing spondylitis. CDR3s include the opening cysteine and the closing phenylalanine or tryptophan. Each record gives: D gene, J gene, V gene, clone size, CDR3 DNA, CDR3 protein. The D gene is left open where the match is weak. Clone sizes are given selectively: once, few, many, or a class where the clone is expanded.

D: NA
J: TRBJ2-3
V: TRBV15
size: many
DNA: TGTGCCACCAGCAGAGGGACTTCGCCTAGAGATACGCAGTATTTT
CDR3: CATSRGTSPRDTQYF

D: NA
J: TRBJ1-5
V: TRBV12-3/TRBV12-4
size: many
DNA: TGTGCCAGCAGTCCCCCAAAGGGGGGCAATCAGCCCCAGCATTTT
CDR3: CASSPPKGGNQPQHF

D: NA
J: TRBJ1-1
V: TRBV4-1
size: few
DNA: TGCGCCAGCAGCCAAGAGGGTAGGGTCACGAACACTGAAGCTTTCTTT
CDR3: CASSQEGRVTNTEAFF

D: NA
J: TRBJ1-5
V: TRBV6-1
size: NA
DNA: TGTGCCAGCACCCCCGGAAGGCAACCTAGCAATCAGCCCCAGCATTTT
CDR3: CASTPGRQPSNQPQHF

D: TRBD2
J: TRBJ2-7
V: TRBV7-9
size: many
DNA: TGTGCCACGGGGCTAGCGGGAGTTAACTACGAGCAGTACTTC
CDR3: CATGLAGVNYEQYF

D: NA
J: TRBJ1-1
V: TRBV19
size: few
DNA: TGTGCCAGTATCGTTTACGATAGGGGGAACACTGAAGCTTTCTTT
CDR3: CASIVYDRGNTEAFF

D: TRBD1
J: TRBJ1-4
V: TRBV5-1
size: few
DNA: TGCGCCAGCAGCTTGGGACAGGGGGTTCAGTTTGAAAAACTGTTTTTT
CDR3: CASSLGQGVQFEKLFF

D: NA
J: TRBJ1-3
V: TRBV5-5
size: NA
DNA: TGTGCCAGCAGCTTCTCAACAGGGATTGGAAACACCATATATTTT
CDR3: CASSFSTGIGNTIYF

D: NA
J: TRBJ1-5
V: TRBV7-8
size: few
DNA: TGTGCCAGCAGCTTAGTTGGGGCAGCAAGCAATCAGCCCCAGCATTTT
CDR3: CASSLVGAASNQPQHF

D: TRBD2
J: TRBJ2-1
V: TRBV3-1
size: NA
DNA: TGTGCCAGCAGCCCCCCTTCTAGCGGAAACAATGAGCAGTTCTTC
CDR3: CASSPPSSGNNEQFF

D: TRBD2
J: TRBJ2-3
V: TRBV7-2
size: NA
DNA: TGTGCCAGCAGCCCTTATAGCGGGAGCACAGATACGCAGTATTTT
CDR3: CASSPYSGSTDTQYF

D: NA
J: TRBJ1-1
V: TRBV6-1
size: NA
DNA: TGTGCCAGCACTACCACAGGTTACTCAAGGAATGAAGCTTTCTTT
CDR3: CASTTTGYSRNEAFF

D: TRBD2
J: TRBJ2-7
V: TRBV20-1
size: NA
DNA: TGCAGTGCTAAGGCGGGAGGATCCTACGAGCAGTACTTC
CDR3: CSAKAGGSYEQYF

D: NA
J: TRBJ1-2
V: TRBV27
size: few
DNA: TGTGCCAGCAGTCCCCTTCCGGGACGATCAAACTATGGCTACACCTTC
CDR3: CASSPLPGRSNYGYTF

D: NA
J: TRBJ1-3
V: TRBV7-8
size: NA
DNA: TGTGCCAGCAGCTTAGCGGAGGGGTCTGGAAACACCATATATTTT
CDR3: CASSLAEGSGNTIYF

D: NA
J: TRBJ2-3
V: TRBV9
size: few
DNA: TGTGCCAGCAGCGTAGACCAGGGGTCAGATACGCAGTATTTT
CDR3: CASSVDQGSDTQYF

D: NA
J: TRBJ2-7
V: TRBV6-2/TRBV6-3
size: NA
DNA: TGTGCCAGCAGTTATCTCCTGGGAAGCTCCTACGAGCAGTACTTC
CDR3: CASSYLLGSSYEQYF

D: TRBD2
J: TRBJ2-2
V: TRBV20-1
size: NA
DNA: TGCAGTGGATCGAGACTAGCGATCACCGGGGAGCTGTTTTTT
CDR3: CSGSRLAITGELFF

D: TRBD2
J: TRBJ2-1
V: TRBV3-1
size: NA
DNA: TGTGCCAGCAGCCAAGCGGCGGGAGGGCAGGATGAGCAGTTCTTC
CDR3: CASSQAAGGQDEQFF

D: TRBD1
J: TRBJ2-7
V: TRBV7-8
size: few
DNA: TGTGCCAGCAGCCAATGGACAGGGCTGAGCTACGAGCAGTACTTC
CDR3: CASSQWTGLSYEQYF

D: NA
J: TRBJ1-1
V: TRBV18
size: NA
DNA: TGTGCCAGCTCACCTAACTCGGCAGGCGGCGCGTTTTATACTGAAGCTTTCTTT
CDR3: CASSPNSAGGAFYTEAFF

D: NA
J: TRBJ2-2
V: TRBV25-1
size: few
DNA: TGTGCCAGCAATCCCCGGACCGGGGAGCTGTTTTTT
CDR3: CASNPRTGELFF

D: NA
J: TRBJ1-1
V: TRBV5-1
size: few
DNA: TGCGCCAGCAGCTTTACGGGGCGCGGCACTGAAGCTTTCTTT
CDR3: CASSFTGRGTEAFF

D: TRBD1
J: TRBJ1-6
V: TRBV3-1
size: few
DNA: TGTGCCAGCCGCCCCGGGACAGGTTCTTCACCCCTCCACTTT
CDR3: CASRPGTGSSPLHF

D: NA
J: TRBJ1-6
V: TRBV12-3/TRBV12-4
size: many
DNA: TGTGCCAGCTCCGGAGGGAGCTCCTATAATTCACCCCTCCACTTT
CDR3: CASSGGSSYNSPLHF

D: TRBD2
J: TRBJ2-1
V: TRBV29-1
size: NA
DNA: TGCAGCGTTTCGGGACTAGCGGGGGCCCCGGATGAGCAGTTCTTC
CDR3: CSVSGLAGAPDEQFF

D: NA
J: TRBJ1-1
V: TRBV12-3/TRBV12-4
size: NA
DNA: TGTGCCAGCAGTTTGTCGGTGAAGGGCACTGAAGCTTTCTTT
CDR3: CASSLSVKGTEAFF

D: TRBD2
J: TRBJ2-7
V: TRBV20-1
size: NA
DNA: TGCACCGGACTAGCGGGAATCGAGCAGTACTTC
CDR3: CTGLAGIEQYF

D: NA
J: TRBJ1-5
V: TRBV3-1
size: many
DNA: TGTGCCAGCAGCCAGTTTCGAGGTCAGCCCCAGCATTTT
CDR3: CASSQFRGQPQHF

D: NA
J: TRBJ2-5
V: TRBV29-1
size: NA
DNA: TGCAGCGTCCCGGGAAGGGCCGGGGTAGAGACCCAGTACTTC
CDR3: CSVPGRAGVETQYF

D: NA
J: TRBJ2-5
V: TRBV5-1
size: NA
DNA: TGCGCCAGCAGCTTGGAGCAGGGGGAGACCCAGTACTTC
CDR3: CASSLEQGETQYF

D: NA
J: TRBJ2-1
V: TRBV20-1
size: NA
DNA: TGCAGTGCTAGCTTTCCGGGACCGCAGTTCTTC
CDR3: CSASFPGPQFF